The 20 T cell receptor beta chains given below trace back to one sample, sequenced in a study of beta chain features in type 1 diabetes. Study-wide points: There was a moderate but significant shortening of TCRB CDR3s in all four CD4+ subsets of Type 1 diabetes patients.

Antigens of these TCRs are unknown. The sequenced template was cDNA made from the entire isolated RNA. The repertoire was sequenced with immunoSEQ multiplex PCR; TCRdb's copy has only in-frame clones and lacks some. The sample has around 600,000 clones; approximately 13% are singletons. The sample was naive CD4+ T cells from blood. These receptor sequences come from a man younger than 45 with type 1 diabetes.

The J gene is TRBJ1-4, the V gene TRBV28; tentative D call: TRBD1 (5 bases). The germline V gene has CDR1 MDHEN and CDR2 SYDVKM. The CDR3 covers 11 residues. V shed 10 bases and J shed 6 bases, with 9 bases lying between them. Here the CDR3 reads CATEGYEKLFF. The CDR3 nucleotides are TGTGCCACCGAGGGGTATGAAAAACTGTTTTTT.

The rearrangement uses TRBV7-2 and TRBJ2-5; D is possibly TRBD1 or TRBD2 (6 bases each). Germline-derived CDR1 and CDR2 are SGHTA and FQGNSA. V was clipped by 9 bases and J by 5 bases, with 16 bases between them. The CDR3 is made up of 13 amino acids. The CDR3 protein is CASRGGGMETQYF. DNA of the CDR3: TGTGCCAGTCGCGGAGGGGGGATGGAGACCCAGTACTTC.

This clone was seen only a few times. The V gene is TRBV5-4, the J gene TRBJ2-3; the match to TRBD2 covers 13 bases. The ends lost 7 bases at V and 4 bases at J; junction bases unmatched: 0. Germline V gives CDR1 SGHNT, CDR2 YYREEE (reference sequence). The CDR3 extends over 13 amino acids. The CDR3 DNA follows: TGTGCCAGCGGACTAGCGGGGGCAGATACGCAGTATTTT. This codes for CASGLAGADTQYF.

V and J are TRBV7-9 and TRBJ1-5; 9 bases fit TRBD1. The CDR3 has 16 amino acids. CDR1 and CDR2 (germline): SEHNR, FQNEAQ (reference sequence). The V gene end was trimmed by 1 base and the J gene end by 6 bases; junction bases not matched to a gene: 7. The CDR3 DNA sequence: TGTGCCAGCAGCTTAGGGACAGGGGCCAGGAGTCAGCCCCAGCATTTT. Its translation is CASSLGTGARSQPQHF.

This clone was observed a handful of times. This chain connects TRBV18 to TRBJ2-1; D gene ambiguous. This CDR3 is 16 amino acids long. CDR1 is KGHSH, CDR2 LQKENI, per germline. Trimming left V 3 bases short and J 12 bases short, with 24 bases between. CDR3 DNA: TGTGCCAGCTCACCTAGGTTTGTCAGTGATGGGCTAGGGCAGTTCTTC. It codes for CASSPRFVSDGLGQFF.

The chain joins TRBV15 to TRBJ1-1; D remains unclear. This CDR3 is built from 11 residues. Trimming removed 8 bases from V and 2 bases from J, with 6 bases in between. The germline gives CDR1 LNHNV, CDR2 YYDKDF (reference sequence). The CDR3 bases are TGTGCCACCCATGACAACACTGAAGCTTTCTTT. Its protein product is CATHDNTEAFF.

This clone has just a few counts. The chain couples TRBV14 to TRBJ2-2; D is uncertain. With 2 bases removed from V and 5 bases from J, the gap between germline ends came to 15 bases. The CDR3 is 16 residues long. The germline V gene encodes CDR1 SGHDN and CDR2 FVKESK. The CDR3 nucleotides read TGTGCCAGCAGCCAACCGGGCCCACGGTCGACCGGGGAGCTGTTTTTT. It is translated as CASSQPGPRSTGELFF. Filled out from reference TRBV14 and TRBJ2-2, the complete variable domain reads EAGVTQFPSHSVIEKGQTVTLRCDPISGHDNLYWYRRVMGKEIKFLLHFVKESKQDESGMPNNRFLAERTGGTYSTLKVQPAELEDSGVYFCASSQPGPRSTGELFFGEGSRLTVL.

This clone was seen only a few times. At one end the junction does not follow the germline gene, possibly because of a read error. The V gene is TRBV7-7, the J gene TRBJ2-1, with 11 positions matching TRBD2. The CDR3 loop spans 17 amino acids. CDR1 SSHAT and CDR2 FNYEAQ come from the germline V gene (reference sequence). The CDR3 protein is CASRPYSGGAPYAEQFF. The DNA for the CDR3 is TGTGCTAGCAGACCTTATAGCGGGGGGGCCCCCTACGCCGAGCAGTTCTTC.

This clone was counted a few times. This chain uses TRBV27 with TRBJ1-6; 8 nucleotides line up with TRBD1. Germline V CDR1 and CDR2: MNHEY, SMNVEV (reference sequence). This CDR3 is built from 14 residues. V dropped 5 bases and J dropped 11; count of bases not matched to a gene: 8. CDR3 sequence: CASSLRGPGPPLHF. Here the CDR3 DNA reads TGTGCCAGCAGTCTCAGGGGGCCGGGTCCACCCCTCCACTTT.

The chain recombines TRBV9 with TRBJ1-1, with 8 bases identical to TRBD1. This CDR3 spans 15 amino acids. Germline V gives CDR1 SGDLS, CDR2 YYNGEE. With 0 bases clipped from V and 3 bases from J, the junction kept 4 bases outside the gene matches. The CDR3 is CASSVEDRVYTEAFF. For the CDR3, the DNA is TGTGCCAGCAGCGTAGAGGACAGGGTGTACACTGAAGCTTTCTTT.

Only a few counts were recorded for this clone. The chain recombines TRBV19 with TRBJ2-3, with 7 bases lining up with TRBD1. CDR1 is LNHDA and CDR2 is SQIVND in the germline V gene (reference sequence). V gave up 5 bases and J gave up 2 bases; unmatched junction bases: 10. CDR3 length: 16 amino acids. Here the CDR3 DNA reads TGTGCCAGTAGTGGGGGACAGCGGTACCTCACAGATACGCAGTATTTT. Translating gives CASSGGQRYLTDTQYF.

This clone was counted a few times. The J gene is TRBJ2-5, the V gene TRBV7-2, with D possibly TRBD1 on 6 matching bases. Trimming pared 5 bases from V and 7 bases from J, leaving 17 bases between. The CDR3 runs to 14 residues. CDR1 SGHTA and CDR2 FQGNSA come from the germline V gene. CDR3 nucleotide sequence: TGTGCCAGCAGCCCCCAACAGGGCCTCGGGACCCAGTACTTC. Protein: CASSPQQGLGTQYF.

The J gene is TRBJ1-2, the V gene TRBV19; unclear D gene. V gave up 4 bases and J gave up 2 bases, with 20 bases separating them. Germline CDR1 and CDR2: LNHDA and SQIVND (reference sequence). There are 17 residues in the CDR3. CDR3 sequence reads: CASSTGVETRVNYGYTF. CDR3 in DNA: TGTGCCAGTAGTACCGGCGTCGAGACGCGCGTAAACTATGGCTACACCTTC.

This clone was picked up a small number of times. J is TRBJ2-7 and V is TRBV7-2; no firm D call. The germline gives CDR1 SGHTA, CDR2 FQGNSA. The ends were cut back, 5 bases at V and 2 bases at J, with 13 bases in the middle. CDR3 length equals 14 residues. The CDR3 nucleotides read TGTGCCAGCAGCCAGCGCGACGGACCCTACGAGCAGTACTTC. Amino acids: CASSQRDGPYEQYF.

A few counts support this clone. The J gene is TRBJ2-7, the V gene TRBV7-9, with TRBD2 matching 7 bases. The J segment lost 5 bases and the V segment lost 5 bases, leaving 6 bases of the junction unmatched. Germline CDR1 SEHNR, CDR2 FQNEAQ (reference sequence). The CDR3 contains 13 residues. CDR3 in DNA: TGTGCCAGCAGCATCGGGGGGATCGACGAGCAGTACTTC. Translation: CASSIGGIDEQYF.

This clone has more than one count but fewer than ten. The gene calls are TRBV4-2 and TRBJ2-3; D call uncertain. The CDR3 has 14 residues. Trimming removed 2 bases from V and 4 bases from J, with 10 bases in between. Germline CDR1 and CDR2: LGHNA and YNFKEQ. This chain's CDR3 is CASSQHKSPDTQYF. Here the CDR3 DNA reads TGTGCCAGCAGCCAACACAAGTCCCCAGATACGCAGTATTTT.

The chain carries TRBV11-1 and TRBJ2-5; D perhaps matches TRBD2 (6 bases). The germline V gene encodes CDR1 SGHAT and CDR2 FQDESV (reference sequence). The CDR3 runs to 14 residues. V lost 6 bases and J lost 6, with 17 bases in between. The CDR3 region is CASSRPTSPKTQYF. CDR3 DNA: TGTGCCAGCAGTCGACCTACTAGCCCCAAGACCCAGTACTTC.

This clone was seen a handful of times. The chain is built from TRBV28 and TRBJ2-1; 9 bases map to TRBD2. The ends lost 4 bases at V and 0 bases at J; junction bases unmatched: 10. The CDR3 is 18 amino acids. CDR1 is MDHEN, CDR2 SYDVKM, per germline. The CDR3 is CASSSPAGGPNSYNEQFF. For the CDR3, the DNA is TGTGCCAGCAGTTCTCCAGCGGGGGGCCCAAACTCCTACAATGAGCAGTTCTTC. Full variable domain (missing parts from reference TRBV28 and TRBJ2-1): DVKVTQSSRYLVKRTGEKVFLECVQDMDHENMFWYRQDPGLGLRLIYFSYDVKMKEKGDIPEGYSVSREKKERFSLILESASTNQTSMYLCASSSPAGGPNSYNEQFFGPGTRLTVL.

V is TRBV29-1 and J is TRBJ2-7; possibly TRBD1 or TRBD2 for D (6 bases each). V lost 6 bases and J 6 bases, leaving 27 bases between the germline ends. The germline gives CDR1 SQVTM, CDR2 ANQGSEA. The CDR3 has 16 residues. CDR3 sequence reads: CSVVQGLGRPPREQYF. In DNA form, the CDR3 reads TGCAGCGTGGTCCAGGGGCTGGGGAGGCCTCCTCGCGAGCAGTACTTC.

The rearrangement uses TRBV4-3 and TRBJ2-6, with unresolved D. The V and J ends lost 0 bases and 0 bases respectively, with 3 bases between them. Germline lookup yields CDR1 LGHNA and CDR2 YSLEER. The CDR3 contains 15 residues. The CDR3 nucleotides read TGCGCCAGCAGCCAAGAAAGCTCTGGGGCCAACGTCCTGACTTTC. It encodes CASSQESSGANVLTF.